The 29 T cell receptor beta chains in this list originate from one sample, sequenced in a study of blood T cell repertoires in COVID-19. Clones were sequenced by immunoSEQ multiplex PCR, and TCRdb holds only the in-frame ones, with some missing. The data contain a few hundred thousand clones, about 85% of them singletons. Source material: PBMCs or T cells enriched from blood (not recorded which). The origin of the receptors is a woman aged 45-65 years who had recovered from COVID-19.

In this sample, this clone turned up once. The chain couples TRBV6-2 or TRBV6-3 to TRBJ2-1; 11 bases align to TRBD2. The CDR3 is 16 amino acids. Germline lookup yields CDR1 MNHEY and CDR2 SVGEGT. Trimming took 6 bases from V and 7 from J; bases not matched to a gene: 11. CDR3 in amino acids: CASSDLAGGVRNEQFF. In DNA form, the CDR3 reads TGTGCCAGCAGCGACTTAGCGGGGGGGGTCAGGAATGAGCAGTTCTTC.

This chain uses TRBV9 with TRBJ1-6; no firm D call. CDR3 length: 15 residues. With 0 bases removed from V and 7 bases from J, the gap between germline ends came to 11 bases. Germline V gene lookup returns CDR1 SGDLS and CDR2 YYNGEE. The CDR3 DNA follows: TGTGCCAGCAGCGTAGGGCCCGGGTTAAATTCACCCCTCCACTTT. It encodes CASSVGPGLNSPLHF.

In the case of this clone: This same CDR3 is encoded by further DNA sequences in the sample. This chain joins TRBV15 and TRBJ1-3; D gene unclear. CDR1 is LNHNV, CDR2 YYDKDF, per germline (reference sequence). V shed 3 bases and J shed 1 base, with 7 bases lying between them. This CDR3 is 14 amino acids long. CDR3 sequence: CATSRAGSGNTIYF. The CDR3 nucleotides are TGTGCCACCAGCAGGGCGGGATCTGGAAACACCATATATTTT. Drawing the rest from reference TRBV15 and TRBJ1-3, the complete variable domain is DAMVIQNPRYQVTQFGKPVTLSCSQTLNHNVMYWYQQKSSQAPKLLFHYYDKDFNNEADTPDNFQSRRPNTSFCFLDIRSPGLGDTAMYLCATSRAGSGNTIYFGEGSWLTVV.

The chain is built from TRBV11-3 and TRBJ2-2, with 14 bases lining up with TRBD2. CDR1 is SGHNT, CDR2 YENEEA, per germline. The CDR3 has 19 residues. V dropped 5 bases and J dropped 0; count of bases not matched to a gene: 8. For the CDR3, the DNA is TGTGCCAGCAGCCACCCCGGGACTAGCGGGAGTCCGAACACCGGGGAGCTGTTTTTT. It yields the protein CASSHPGTSGSPNTGELFF.

The CDR3 spells CATSVAETQYF. In DNA form, the CDR3 reads TGCGCCACAAGCGTGGCGGAGACCCAGTACTTC. The chain recombines TRBV10-2 with TRBJ2-5; D remains ambiguous. V lost 10 bases to trimming and J lost 5 bases, with 11 bases between them. Germline assignment: CDR1 WSHSY and CDR2 SAAADI. CDR3 size: 11 residues.

In its sample, this clone was seen a few times. This chain uses TRBV5-1 with TRBJ2-3; 15 bases agree with TRBD2. This CDR3 has 16 residues. CDR1 SGHRS and CDR2 YFSETQ come from the germline V gene. V lost 4 bases, J lost 5 bases, and 5 bases stayed unmatched. The DNA for the CDR3 is TGCGCCAGCAGCGCGGGACTAGCGGGGGGCGTAGATACGCAGTATTTT. Translating it yields CASSAGLAGGVDTQYF.

The J gene is TRBJ2-7, the V gene TRBV5-5; D is uncertain. The V end lost 2 bases, the J end lost 3 bases, and 6 bases lay between the germline ends. The CDR3 consists of 12 residues. Germline lookup yields CDR1 SGHKS and CDR2 YYEKEE (reference sequence). The CDR3 is CASSFADYEQYF. DNA for the CDR3: TGTGCCAGCAGCTTTGCGGACTACGAGCAGTACTTC. The whole variable domain, filled in from reference TRBV5-5 and TRBJ2-7, reads DAGVTQSPTHLIKTRGQQVTLRCSPISGHKSVSWYQQVLGQGPQFIFQYYEKEERGRGNFPDRFSARQFPNYSSELNVNALLLGDSALYLCASSFADYEQYFGPGTRLTVT.

For the CDR3, the DNA is TGTGCCAGCAGCTTAACGAGGACAGGGGGGACTGAAGCTTTCTTT. Translated: CASSLTRTGGTEAFF. The rearrangement uses TRBV7-3 and TRBJ1-1; 10 bases line up with TRBD1. CDR3 length: 15 amino acids. V shed 0 bases and J 5 bases; nucleotides not matched to a gene: 3. CDR1 SGHTA and CDR2 FQGTGA come from the germline V gene. The full variable domain, with the rest looked up from reference TRBV7-3 and TRBJ1-1, is GAGVSQTPSNKVTEKGKYVELRCDPISGHTALYWYRQSLGQGPEFLIYFQGTGAADDSGLPNDRFFAVRPEGSVSTLKIQRTERGDSAVYLCASSLTRTGGTEAFFGQGTRLTVV.

The rearrangement uses TRBV12-3 or TRBV12-4 and TRBJ1-1; D uncertain. This CDR3 is 13 amino acids long. The V gene lost 3 bases and the J gene lost 4 bases, with 9 bases spanning the gap. The CDR3 DNA reads as TGTGCCAGCAGTTTCCCCTCGGGCACTGAAGCTTTCTTT. Protein: CASSFPSGTEAFF.

The V gene is TRBV6-5, the J gene TRBJ2-5; 8 bases agree with TRBD2. The V gene end was trimmed by 7 bases and the J gene end by 4 bases; junction bases not matched to a gene: 11. The CDR3 has 15 residues. CDR1 is MNHEY, CDR2 SVGAGI, per germline. The CDR3 region has the DNA TGTGCCAGCAACGACTATCGGGGGGGCCGAGAGACCCAGTACTTC. It is translated as CASNDYRGGRETQYF.

The DNA of the CDR3 is TGTGCCAGCAGCTTAGGGGCAGATCAAGAGACCCAGTACTTC. This encodes CASSLGADQETQYF. V gene TRBV9 combines with J gene TRBJ2-5, with D tentatively TRBD1 (5 bases). V lost 4 bases to trimming and J lost 2 bases, with 12 bases between them. Per germline, CDR1 SGDLS and CDR2 YYNGEE. The CDR3 runs to 14 residues.

This chain uses TRBV2 with TRBJ2-7; weak D call: TRBD2 (6 bases). The CDR3 is 12 amino acids. V lost 2 bases, J lost 6 bases, and 8 bases lay in between. The germline gives CDR1 SNHLY, CDR2 FYNNEI. The DNA for the CDR3 is TGTGCCAGCAGTGAAACGGGAGCCGAGCAGTACTTC. Protein sequence: CASSETGAEQYF.

The V gene is TRBV27, the J gene TRBJ2-7; 11 positions match TRBD2. The CDR3 sequence is 16 residues long. V lost 5 bases and J lost 0; bases outside the gene matches: 6. Germline V lookup: CDR1 MNHEY, CDR2 SMNVEV (reference sequence). As DNA, the CDR3 is TGTGCCAGCAGTACCTTACTAGCGGGAGTCTCCTACGAGCAGTACTTC. Residues: CASSTLLAGVSYEQYF.

The chain uses TRBV19 and TRBJ2-1, with D hard to call. Germline values: CDR1 LNHDA, CDR2 SQIVND (reference sequence). The CDR3 totals 15 residues. The V end was cut by 5 bases, the J end by 8 bases, with 19 bases between. The CDR3 DNA follows: TGTGCCAGTAGTTTCTCTACGGGTGATTCGGATGAGCAGTTCTTC. Its protein product is CASSFSTGDSDEQFF.

The V gene is TRBV12-5, the J gene TRBJ2-1; maybe TRBD2 (6 bases). V was cut by 3 bases and J by 1 base, with 10 bases left in between. Germline V gene sequence: CDR1 LGHNT, CDR2 FRNRAP. This CDR3 contains 15 residues. The CDR3 reads CASGLESGSYNEQFF. CDR3 coding DNA: TGTGCTAGTGGTTTAGAAAGCGGGTCCTACAATGAGCAGTTCTTC. The complete variable domain, with remaining parts taken from reference TRBV12-5 and TRBJ2-1, reads DARVTQTPRHKVTEMGQEVTMRCQPILGHNTVFWYRQTMMQGLELLAYFRNRAPLDDSGMPKDRFSAEMPDATLATLKIQPSEPRDSAVYFCASGLESGSYNEQFFGPGTRLTVL.

The chain uses TRBV11-3 and TRBJ2-2, with D possibly being TRBD2 (6 bases). From germline, CDR1 is SGHNT and CDR2 YENEEA. This CDR3 has 16 amino acids. V dropped 5 bases and J dropped 1 base, with 14 bases sitting between them. CDR3 loop: CASSQMGGRNTGELFF. In nucleotides, the CDR3 is TGTGCCAGCAGCCAGATGGGGGGAAGGAACACCGGGGAGCTGTTTTTT.

The table lists this clone with a count of one. The chain combines TRBV5-6 with TRBJ2-1; TRBD2 aligns across 7 bases. V was clipped by 4 bases and J by 0 bases; unmatched bases: 7. Germline-derived CDR1 and CDR2 are SGHDT and YYEEEE. The CDR3 length is 16 residues. CDR3 sequence reads: CASSVRRTSSYNEQFF. In DNA, the CDR3 is TGTGCCAGCAGCGTCCGCAGGACTAGCTCCTACAATGAGCAGTTCTTC.

The rearrangement joins TRBV5-6 to TRBJ1-6; weak D call: TRBD1 (6 bases). The CDR3 spans 15 residues. Germline CDR1 SGHDT, CDR2 YYEEEE. The V gene lost 0 bases and the J gene lost 13 bases, with 17 bases spanning the gap. The CDR3 sequence: CASSLARGSNPPLHF. DNA for the CDR3: TGTGCCAGCAGCTTGGCCAGGGGTAGTAATCCTCCCCTCCACTTT.

V and J are TRBV7-2 and TRBJ2-1, with 7 bases identical to TRBD1. The CDR3 runs to 15 residues. The trim removed 6 bases at V and 6 bases at J, leaving 11 bases unmatched. The germline V gene has CDR1 SGHTA and CDR2 FQGNSA. The CDR3 protein is CASRRQGVFINEQFF. CDR3 DNA: TGTGCCAGCAGACGACAGGGTGTCTTTATCAATGAGCAGTTCTTC.

This clone appeared once. This chain connects TRBV9 to TRBJ1-5; D call uncertain. The CDR3 length is 14 residues. Germline CDR1 SGDLS, CDR2 YYNGEE. The ends were cut back, 1 base at V and 2 bases at J, with 7 bases in the middle. The CDR3 loop reads CASSVSSGNQPQHF. CDR3 in DNA: TGTGCCAGCAGCGTATCCAGTGGCAATCAGCCCCAGCATTTT. Full variable domain (missing parts from reference TRBV9 and TRBJ1-5): DSGVTQTPKHLITATGQRVTLRCSPRSGDLSVYWYQQSLDQGLQFLIQYYNGEERAKGNILERFSAQQFPDLHSELNLSSLELGDSALYFCASSVSSGNQPQHFGDGTRLSIL.

This clone occurred once. The chain has TRBV28 and TRBJ1-2; D may be TRBD1 (6 bases). Between the trimmed V and J ends, which lost 10 bases and 7 bases, there was a span of 19 bases. Germline lookup yields CDR1 MDHEN and CDR2 SYDVKM. The CDR3 length is 13 residues. The CDR3 DNA follows: TGTGCCACCTCGTGGCGGGGGGCGCGTGGCTACACCTTC. This encodes CATSWRGARGYTF.

The rearrangement joins TRBV7-9 to TRBJ2-5, with D hard to call. Trimming shortened V by 2 bases and J by 9 bases, and 13 bases separated the two germline ends. CDR3 length: 13 amino acids. Germline V CDR1 and CDR2: SEHNR, FQNEAQ (reference sequence). CDR3 protein: CASSLPSRVAQYF. The CDR3 DNA is TGTGCCAGCAGCTTACCCAGCCGGGTGGCCCAGTACTTC.

The V and J genes are TRBV6-5 and TRBJ2-1; D is unclear. CDR1 and CDR2 (germline): MNHEY, SVGAGI. V lost 10 bases to trimming and J lost 5 bases, with 15 bases between them. The CDR3 runs to 13 residues. The CDR3 DNA follows: TGTGCCACCTCCTTTCAGGTGGACAATGAGCAGTTCTTC. Translating gives CATSFQVDNEQFF.

The V and J genes are TRBV6-5 and TRBJ2-7, with D possibly being TRBD1 (7 bases). This CDR3 is 15 amino acids long. The ends were cut back, 5 bases at V and 3 bases at J, with 17 bases in the middle. Germline assignment: CDR1 MNHEY and CDR2 SVGAGI. The CDR3 bases are TGTGCCAGCAGTCGACAGGGAGGTGGGAACTACGAGCAGTACTTC. Translating it yields CASSRQGGGNYEQYF.

This clone has more than one count but fewer than ten. The CDR3 bases are TGTGCCAGTAGTTCGATCAATGGTCAGGGCCAGAACACTGAAGCTTTCTTT. The encoded protein is CASSSINGQGQNTEAFF. This sequence joins TRBV19 and TRBJ1-1, with D tentatively TRBD1 (5 bases). CDR1 is LNHDA, CDR2 SQIVND, per germline (reference sequence). With 5 bases removed from V and 1 base from J, the gap between germline ends came to 20 bases. This CDR3 comprises 17 residues.

The rearrangement joins TRBV10-3 to TRBJ2-1, with 10 nucleotides matching TRBD1. This CDR3 contains 13 residues. Germline V gene data show CDR1 as ENHRY and CDR2 as SYGVKD. Trimming at V came to 9 bases and at J to 5 bases, leaving 4 bases not matched to a gene. The CDR3 protein is CAITGQGHNEQFF. The DNA of the CDR3 is TGTGCCATTACGGGACAGGGGCACAATGAGCAGTTCTTC.

The J gene is TRBJ2-2, the V gene TRBV21-1; TRBD2 reflects the table's D call only, with no check against the DNA. TRBV21-1 is a known pseudogene. CDR3 length: 20 residues. The CDR3 DNA follows: TGTGCCAGCAGCAAAGCGCTTTTAGGACGACTAGCTGCGAACACCGGGGAGCTGTTTTTT. It codes for CASSKALLGRLAANTGELFF.

The chain uses TRBV19 and TRBJ2-1; no reliable D call. This CDR3 is built from 14 residues. V was clipped by 6 bases and J by 5 bases, with 14 bases between them. Per germline, CDR1 LNHDA and CDR2 SQIVND (reference sequence). CDR3 region: CASSANGLNNEQFF. CDR3 nucleotides: TGTGCCAGTAGCGCCAATGGCCTGAACAATGAGCAGTTCTTC. The full variable domain, with the rest looked up from reference TRBV19 and TRBJ2-1, is DGGITQSPKYLFRKEGQNVTLSCEQNLNHDAMYWYRQDPGQGLRLIYYSQIVNDFQKGDIAEGYSVSREKKESFPLTVTSAQKNPTAFYLCASSANGLNNEQFFGPGTRLTVL.

The CDR3, as DNA: TGCGCCAGCAGCGTCAGGGGAAATGAGCAGTTCTTC. Amino acids: CASSVRGNEQFF. The J gene is TRBJ2-1, the V gene TRBV5-1; possible D gene TRBD1, 6 bases. CDR1 SGHRS and CDR2 YFSETQ come from the germline V gene. The CDR3 totals 12 residues. The V end was cut by 4 bases, the J end by 7 bases, with 9 bases between.